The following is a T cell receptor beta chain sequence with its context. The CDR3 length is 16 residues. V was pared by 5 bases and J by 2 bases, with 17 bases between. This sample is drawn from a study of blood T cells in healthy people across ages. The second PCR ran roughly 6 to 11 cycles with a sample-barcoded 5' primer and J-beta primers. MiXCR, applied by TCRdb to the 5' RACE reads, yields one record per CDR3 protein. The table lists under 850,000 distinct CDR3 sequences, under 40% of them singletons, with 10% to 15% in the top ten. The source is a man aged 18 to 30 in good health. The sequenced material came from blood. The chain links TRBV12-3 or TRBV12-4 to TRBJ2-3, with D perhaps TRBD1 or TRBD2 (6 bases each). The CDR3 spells CASSRDRRDPTDTQYF. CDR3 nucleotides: TGTGCCAGCAGTAGAGACAGGAGGGACCCCACAGATACGCAGTATTTT.